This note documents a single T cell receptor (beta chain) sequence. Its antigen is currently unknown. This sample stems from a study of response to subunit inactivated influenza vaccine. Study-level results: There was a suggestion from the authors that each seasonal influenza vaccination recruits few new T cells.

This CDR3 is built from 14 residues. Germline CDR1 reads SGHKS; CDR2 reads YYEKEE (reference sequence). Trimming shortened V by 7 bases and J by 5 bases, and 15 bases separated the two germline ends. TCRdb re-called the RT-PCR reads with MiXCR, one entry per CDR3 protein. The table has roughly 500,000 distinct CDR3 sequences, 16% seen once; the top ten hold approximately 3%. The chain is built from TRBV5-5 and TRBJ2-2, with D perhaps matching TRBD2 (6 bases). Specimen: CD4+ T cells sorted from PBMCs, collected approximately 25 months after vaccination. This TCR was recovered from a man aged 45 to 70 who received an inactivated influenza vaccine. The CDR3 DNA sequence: TGTGCCAGCCGGGAGCCCTATGAAACCGGGGAGCTGTTTTTT. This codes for CASREPYETGELFF.